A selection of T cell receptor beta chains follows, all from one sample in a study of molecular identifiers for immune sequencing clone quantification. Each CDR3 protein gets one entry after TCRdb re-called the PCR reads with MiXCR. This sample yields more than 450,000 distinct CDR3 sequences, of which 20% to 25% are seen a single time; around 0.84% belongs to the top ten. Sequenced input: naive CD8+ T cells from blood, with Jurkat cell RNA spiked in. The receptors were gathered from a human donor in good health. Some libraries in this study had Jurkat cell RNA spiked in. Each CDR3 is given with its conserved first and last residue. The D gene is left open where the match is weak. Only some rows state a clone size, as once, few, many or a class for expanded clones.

TGTGCCAGCAGTCTTGTTACAGGGGTAACAGGCACTGAAGCTTTCTTT	CASSLVTGVTGTEAFF	TRBV5-6	TRBD1	many	TRBJ1-1
TGCAGCGGAGGACAGGGGAACCACGAGCAGTACTTC	CSGGQGNHEQYF	TRBV29-1	TRBD1	-	TRBJ2-7
TGTGCCAGCAGCTCGGGCGGGGGGACATTAACCATCACCCGGGAGCTGTTTTTT	CASSSGGGTLTITRELFF	TRBV7-9	TRBD2	-	TRBJ2-2
TGTGCCAGCAGCCAAGATATGGGACAGCCCCAGCATTTT	CASSQDMGQPQHF	TRBV4-1	-	many	TRBJ1-5
TGTGCCAGCAGCCACGGGAGGGACTACGAGCAGTACTTC	CASSHGRDYEQYF	TRBV14	TRBD2	-	TRBJ2-7
TGCGCCAGCAGGGCAGGGGACGGGGCCAACGTCCTGACTTTC	CASRAGDGANVLTF	TRBV4-3	-	few	TRBJ2-6
TGTGCCAGCAATTGGTGGTCCGGGGAGCTGTTTTTT	CASNWWSGELFF	TRBV5-6	-	-	TRBJ2-2
TGTGCCAGCAGTCTAAACGTCGGATACGAGCAGTACTTC	CASSLNVGYEQYF	TRBV12-3/TRBV12-4	-	few	TRBJ2-7
TGTGCCAGCGGCTTATCAACGGACAGGACCAATGGCTACACCTTC	CASGLSTDRTNGYTF	TRBV7-9	TRBD1	-	TRBJ1-2
TGTGCCAGCAGCCCGGGGACTAGCGGGGGGATCCTAGCCAAAAACATTCAGTACTTC	CASSPGTSGGILAKNIQYF	TRBV7-9	TRBD2	many	TRBJ2-4
TGTGCCAGCAGCCTCCGACGGACTAGCGGGGAAGAGACCCAGTACTTC	CASSLRRTSGEETQYF	TRBV7-2	TRBD2	-	TRBJ2-5
TGTGCCAGCAGCAAACAACTGCGGGCACGTAAAGTTGGAGATACGCAGTATTTT	CASSKQLRARKVGDTQYF	TRBV27	-	-	TRBJ2-3
TGTGCCAGCTCAAGGGGGGCAGGGGGGGCAGATACGCAGTATTTT	CASSRGAGGADTQYF	TRBV6-6	-	many	TRBJ2-3
TGCGCCAGCAGCCAACCCGCGACGGGCACCGGGGAGCTGTTTTTT	CASSQPATGTGELFF	TRBV4-3	-	few	TRBJ2-2
TGTGCCAGTAGTAAGGGGGTGAACACCGGGGAGCTGTTTTTT	CASSKGVNTGELFF	TRBV19	-	many	TRBJ2-2
TGTGCCTGGAGTGTGGGAGGGACCGGCGAGCAGTACTTC	CAWSVGGTGEQYF	TRBV30	TRBD2	-	TRBJ2-7
TGTGCCAGCAGCGTAGAGGACAGCATGAACACTGAAGCTTTCTTT	CASSVEDSMNTEAFF	TRBV9	-	many	TRBJ1-1
TGTGCCAGCAGTTTCCGAGGATCCCAAGAGACCCAGTACTTC	CASSFRGSQETQYF	TRBV28	-	many	TRBJ2-5
TGTGCCAGCAACCCCGGCCAGGGAACCGAGCAGTACTTC	CASNPGQGTEQYF	TRBV7-9	-	few	TRBJ2-7
TGTGCCAGCAGCCCCACCCTAGGACAGTACACCGGGGAGCTGTTTTTT	CASSPTLGQYTGELFF	TRBV28	-	few	TRBJ2-2
TGTGCCAGCAGTTACTCATTCTTCGGACAGGGTAACACCGGGGAGCTGTTTTTT	CASSYSFFGQGNTGELFF	TRBV6-6	TRBD1	many	TRBJ2-2
TGTGCCAGCAGCCAAGACGATGCTTCGAACACCGGGGAGCTGTTTTTT	CASSQDDASNTGELFF	TRBV3-1	-	-	TRBJ2-2
TGTGCCACTCAGGACAGGAAGGGGGCCAAAAACATTCAGTACTTC	CATQDRKGAKNIQYF	TRBV15	TRBD1	-	TRBJ2-4
TGCGCCAGCAGCCAAGATGCTAGCGGGGGTGGGAGATCCTACGAGCAGTACTTC	CASSQDASGGGRSYEQYF	TRBV4-1	TRBD2	-	TRBJ2-7
TGTGCCAGCAGACAGGATTCGAACACCGGGGAGCTGTTTTTT	CASRQDSNTGELFF	TRBV7-3	-	many	TRBJ2-2
TGCGCCAGCAGCCAAGATCTACTAGCGGGAGACCTCGTGGAGTTCTTC	CASSQDLLAGDLVEFF	TRBV4-3	TRBD2	few	TRBJ2-1
TGTGCCAGCAGCTACTTCCAAGCGGGAGTCAATGAGCAGTTCTTC	CASSYFQAGVNEQFF	TRBV11-2	TRBD2	few	TRBJ2-1
TGTGCCAGCAGTTCAAGCGGGGGGAGGAACAATGAGCAGTACTTC	CASSSSGGRNNEQYF	TRBV6-6	TRBD2	-	TRBJ2-7
TGTGCCAGCATCGGGGACTCCTACGAGCAGTACTTC	CASIGDSYEQYF	TRBV7-9	-	few	TRBJ2-7
TGCGCCAGCAGCCAAAGTACGGACAGCGCAACTAATGAAAAACTGTTTTTT	CASSQSTDSATNEKLFF	TRBV4-3	-	many	TRBJ1-4
TGTGCCAGCAGTTGGGGGAGCGGGTATACCTACGAGCAGTACTTC	CASSWGSGYTYEQYF	TRBV27	-	few	TRBJ2-7